The 9 T cell receptor beta chains given below trace back to one sample, sequenced in a study of T-cell memory formation after mild COVID-19. TCRdb re-analysed the 5' RACE reads in MiXCR, keeping a single row per CDR3 protein. Of more than 100,000 distinct CDR3 sequences detected, about 6% appear once; the ten largest clones hold 2% to 2.5%. Specimen: PBMCs or a T cell subset sorted from them (not recorded which). The receptor source for this set is an adult woman who had mild COVID-19 (a few samples of this study predate the infection). Cell type and time point are not known.

This clonotype has at least ten counts. The rearrangement joins TRBV12-3 or TRBV12-4 to TRBJ2-6; D remains unclear. The CDR3 is made up of 16 amino acids. Trimming left V 9 bases short and J 2 bases short, with 17 bases between. The CDR3 reads CASASGSMAGANVLTF. CDR3 DNA: TGTGCCAGTGCTTCCGGGTCGATGGCTGGGGCCAACGTCCTGACTTTC.

This clonotype has a count of ten or more. The CDR3 here is CASSLAAGVPYEQYF. CDR3 in DNA: TGTGCCAGCAGCTTAGCAGCGGGAGTCCCCTACGAGCAGTACTTC. The rearrangement links TRBV7-8 to TRBJ2-7; TRBD2 aligns across 8 bases. The germline gives CDR1 SGHVS, CDR2 FQNEAQ. V was clipped by 0 bases and J by 2 bases; unmatched bases: 3. The CDR3 totals 15 residues.

The V call is TRBV4-2, the J call TRBJ2-3, with 10 bases aligning to TRBD2. The CDR3 sequence is 15 residues long. J lost 3 bases, V lost 3 bases, and 3 bases had no gene match. Per the germline V gene, CDR1 is LGHNA and CDR2 is YNFKEQ. The CDR3 reads CASSHSGRATDTQYF. In DNA, the CDR3 is TGTGCCAGCAGCCACAGCGGGAGGGCTACAGATACGCAGTATTTT.

In its sample, this clonotype was seen a few times. This chain joins TRBV20-1 and TRBJ1-1; D is uncertain. CDR1 and CDR2 (germline): DFQATT, SNEGSKA (reference sequence). V was pared by 3 bases and J by 6 bases, with 14 bases between. The CDR3 runs to 13 residues. The CDR3 sequence is CSARYRAIAEAFF. The CDR3 bases are TGCAGTGCTAGGTACAGAGCTATTGCTGAAGCTTTCTTT.

The chain links TRBV20-1 to TRBJ2-1, with D perhaps TRBD2 (7 bases). Germline V gene data show CDR1 as DFQATT and CDR2 as SNEGSKA (reference sequence). The V and J ends lost 4 bases and 0 bases respectively, with 19 bases between them. The CDR3 is 17 residues long. CDR3: CSATGRGAPSSYNEQFF. The DNA for the CDR3 is TGCAGTGCTACCGGACGGGGGGCCCCGAGCTCCTACAATGAGCAGTTCTTC.

This clonotype has only a few counts. The gene calls are TRBV5-1 and TRBJ1-1; D not resolved. V lost 3 bases to trimming and J lost 0 bases, with 15 bases between them. The CDR3 is 16 amino acids. Germline V gene sequence: CDR1 SGHRS, CDR2 YFSETQ. CDR3 nucleotide sequence: TGCGCCAGCAGCTCCCGAGTAGCACAGCTGAACACTGAAGCTTTCTTT. Its translation: CASSSRVAQLNTEAFF.

V usage is TRBV18 and J usage is TRBJ2-1; D remains ambiguous. The CDR3 extends over 16 amino acids. Germline-derived CDR1 and CDR2 are KGHSH and LQKENI. Trimming shortened V by 2 bases and J by 0 bases, and 11 bases separated the two germline ends. CDR3 nucleotide sequence: TGTGCCAGCTCACCAACCCGGAGTCTCTCCTACAATGAGCAGTTCTTC. This gives the protein CASSPTRSLSYNEQFF.

The chain joins TRBV12-3 or TRBV12-4 to TRBJ2-2; tentatively, D is TRBD1 or TRBD2 (5 bases each). The ends were cut back, 11 bases at V and 0 bases at J, with 10 bases in the middle. The CDR3 loop spans 13 amino acids. The chain's CDR3 is CAGRGSNTGELFF. The CDR3 DNA reads TGTGCCGGCCGGGGCTCGAACACCGGGGAGCTGTTTTTT.

This clonotype was seen at least ten times. The CDR3 protein is CASSSSGGAGETQYF. As DNA, the CDR3 is TGTGCCAGCAGTTCAAGCGGGGGAGCGGGGGAGACCCAGTACTTC. The gene calls are TRBV6-5 and TRBJ2-5; 8 nucleotides line up with TRBD2. Germline loops: CDR1 MNHEY, CDR2 SVGAGI. This CDR3 contains 15 residues. Losses at the gene ends were 4 bases for V and 5 bases for J; bases not matched to a gene: 9.